This entry features one T cell receptor (beta chain) sequence. Its target is not known. These data come from a study of OX40 agonist ivuxolimab in advanced cancers. About the study: Patients achieving partial responses numbered three: one hepatocellular carcinoma case and two cutaneous melanoma cases. Study-wide results and limits: Normalized T-cell clonal expansion was also low in a subset of nonresponders. The antigen specificity of the peripheral T cells (those that were expanded) was not determined.

The cohort excluded patients with autoimmune disease history or systemic immunosuppression. Here immunoSEQ multiplex PCR was the method, and the copy in TCRdb shows in-frame clones only, minus some. This table holds about 75,000 clones, more than 80% found once. CDR1 MNHNS and CDR2 SASEGT come from the germline V gene. The junction had 9 bases not matched to a gene; V was cut back by 3 bases and J by 8 bases. The CDR3 length is 15 residues. The input for sequencing was CD4+ or CD8+ T cells sorted from blood, taken in a trial of the OX40 agonist ivuxolimab. The TCR comes from an adult with an advanced solid tumor such as melanoma, head and neck, liver or kidney cancer. The J gene is TRBJ1-3, the V gene TRBV6-1; 8 bases are shared with TRBD1. The CDR3 coding sequence is TGTGCCAGCAGTGATTCCCCAGGGGGCCTCGACACCATATATTTT. Protein: CASSDSPGGLDTIYF.